This T cell receptor (beta chain) was recorded in a study of cytomegalovirus exposure and HLA in healthy donors. The study's findings and limits: Relative to the roughly 700-donor mean, N-insertions were reportedly fewer in an Asian-associated ancestry cluster in a later analysis. The study listed approximately 160 cytomegalovirus-associated TCR beta chains.

Note on this clone: The antigen is not known.

PCR amplification relied on 60 Vbeta primers (plus 13 Jbeta primers). The data were produced by immunoSEQ multiplex PCR, yet TCRdb's version contains in-frame clones alone and is incomplete. The sample consists of some 120,000 clones, approximately 80% of them appearing once. The germline V gene has CDR1 ENHRY and CDR2 SYGVKD. CDR3 length: 14 amino acids. The trim removed 2 bases at V and 3 bases at J, leaving 1 base unmatched. The sample consisted of PBMCs. This rearrangement joins TRBV10-3 to TRBJ2-3, with 8 positions matching TRBD2. The clonotype was recovered from a woman aged 25-40 years in good health and CMV-seronegative. In nucleotides, the CDR3 is TGTGCCATCAGTGAGAGCGGGAGAACAGATACGCAGTATTTT. This encodes CAISESGRTDTQYF.